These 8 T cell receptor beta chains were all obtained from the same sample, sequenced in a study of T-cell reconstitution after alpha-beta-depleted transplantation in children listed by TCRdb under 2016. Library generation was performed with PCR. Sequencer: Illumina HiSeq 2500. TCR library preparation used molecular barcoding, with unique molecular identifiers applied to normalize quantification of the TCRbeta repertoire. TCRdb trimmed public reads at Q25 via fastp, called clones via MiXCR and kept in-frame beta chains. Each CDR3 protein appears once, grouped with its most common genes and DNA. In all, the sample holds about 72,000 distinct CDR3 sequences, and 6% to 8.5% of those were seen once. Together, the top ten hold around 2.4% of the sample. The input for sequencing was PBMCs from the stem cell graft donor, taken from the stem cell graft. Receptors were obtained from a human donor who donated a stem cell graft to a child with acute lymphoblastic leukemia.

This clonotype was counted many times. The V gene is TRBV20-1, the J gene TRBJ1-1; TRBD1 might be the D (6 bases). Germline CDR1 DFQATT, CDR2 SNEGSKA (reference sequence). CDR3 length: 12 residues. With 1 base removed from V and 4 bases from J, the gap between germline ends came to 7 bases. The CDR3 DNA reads TGCAGTGCTAGAGGGACAGCCACTGAAGCTTTCTTT. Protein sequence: CSARGTATEAFF.

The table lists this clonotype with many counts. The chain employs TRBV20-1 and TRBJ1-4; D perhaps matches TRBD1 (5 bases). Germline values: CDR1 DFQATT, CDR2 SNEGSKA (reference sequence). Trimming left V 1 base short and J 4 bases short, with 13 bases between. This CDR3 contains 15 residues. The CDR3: CSARGGGGGNEKLFF. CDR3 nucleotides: TGCAGTGCTAGAGGCGGGGGGGGAGGTAATGAAAAACTGTTTTTT.

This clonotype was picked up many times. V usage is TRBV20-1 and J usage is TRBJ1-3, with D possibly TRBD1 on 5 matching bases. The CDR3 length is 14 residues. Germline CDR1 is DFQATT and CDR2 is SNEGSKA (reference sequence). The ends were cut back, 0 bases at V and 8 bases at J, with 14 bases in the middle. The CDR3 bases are TGCAGTGCTAGAGATTTTCAGGGTAGGGACACCATATATTTT. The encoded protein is CSARDFQGRDTIYF.

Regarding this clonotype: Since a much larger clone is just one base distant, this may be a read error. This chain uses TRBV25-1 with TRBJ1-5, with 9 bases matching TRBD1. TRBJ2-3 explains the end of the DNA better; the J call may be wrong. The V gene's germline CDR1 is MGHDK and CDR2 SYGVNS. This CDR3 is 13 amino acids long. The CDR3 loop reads CASGTGQGQPQYF. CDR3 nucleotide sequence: TGTGCCAGCGGGACAGGGCAGGGTCAGCCCCAGTATTTT.

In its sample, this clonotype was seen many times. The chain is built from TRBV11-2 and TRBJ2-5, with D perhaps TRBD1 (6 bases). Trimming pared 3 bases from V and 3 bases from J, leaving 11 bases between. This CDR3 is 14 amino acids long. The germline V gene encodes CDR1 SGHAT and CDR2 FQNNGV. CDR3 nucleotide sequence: TGTGCCAGCAGCTTCTTTTCAGGGGAAGAGACCCAGTACTTC. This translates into CASSFFSGEETQYF.

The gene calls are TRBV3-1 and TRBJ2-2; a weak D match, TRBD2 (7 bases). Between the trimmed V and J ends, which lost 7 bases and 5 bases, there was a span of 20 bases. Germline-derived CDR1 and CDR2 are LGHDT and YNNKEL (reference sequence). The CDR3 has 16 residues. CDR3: CASTPEGGRETGELFF. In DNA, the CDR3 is TGTGCCAGCACCCCAGAGGGGGGGCGAGAGACCGGGGAGCTGTTTTTT.

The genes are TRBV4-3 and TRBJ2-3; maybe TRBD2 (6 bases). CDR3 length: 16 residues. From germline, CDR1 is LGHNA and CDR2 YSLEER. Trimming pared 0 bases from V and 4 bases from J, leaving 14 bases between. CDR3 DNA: TGCGCCAGCAGCCAAGAAGGTGCGGGGAGATCAGATACGCAGTATTTT. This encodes CASSQEGAGRSDTQYF.

The CDR3 loop reads CASSQGGGHNTDTQYF. The CDR3 DNA is TGCGCCAGCAGCCAAGGGGGGGGGCATAACACAGATACGCAGTATTTT. The rearrangement links TRBV4-3 to TRBJ2-3; weak D call: TRBD2 (7 bases). CDR1 and CDR2 (germline): LGHNA, YSLEER. V gave up 1 base and J gave up 2 bases, with 13 bases separating them. This CDR3 has 16 amino acids.